A single sample gave rise to the 20 T cell receptor beta chains below, sequenced in a study of T cells in Graves' hyperthyroidism and ophthalmopathy (dated by TCRdb to between 2018 and 2021). Library method: multiplex PCR. The instrument given in TCRdb is Illumina HiSeq 2000. The TCR beta CDR3 regions were amplified from RNA transcripts. The first round of RT-PCR for the TCR CDR3 was performed with the HTBI primer set and the Qiagen OneStep RT-PCR kit. TCRdb ran its own pipeline on the public reads, namely fastp trimming at Q25 and MiXCR clone calling, and kept in-frame beta chains. Identical CDR3 protein sequences are pooled into one entry, listed with their most common genes and DNA. This sample has some 600,000 distinct CDR3 sequences in its table, and roughly 14% of those were observed once. Together, the top ten hold 4.5% to 6% of the sample. Sequencing used blood. These receptors came from a woman aged 25 to 39 with Graves' hyperthyroidism that later progressed to Graves' ophthalmopathy.

This clonotype was found many times. The rearrangement links TRBV3-1 to TRBJ1-2; D unresolved. V lost 1 base and J 2 bases, leaving 8 bases between the germline ends. The germline V gene encodes CDR1 LGHDT and CDR2 YNNKEL (reference sequence). This CDR3 spans 14 amino acids. CDR3 DNA: TGTGCCAGCAGCCAAGTAGCTGGGAACTATGGCTACACCTTC. Its translation is CASSQVAGNYGYTF.

This clonotype has a count of ten or more. The chain employs TRBV5-1 and TRBJ2-7; no firm D call. V was shortened by 4 bases and J by 2 bases, with 16 bases between the two germline ends. The CDR3 spans 15 residues. Germline-derived CDR1 and CDR2 are SGHRS and YFSETQ. The CDR3 loop is CASSPLSPDTYEQYF. CDR3 sequence (DNA): TGCGCCAGCAGCCCATTGTCCCCGGATACCTACGAGCAGTACTTC.

This chain joins TRBV10-3 and TRBJ1-5; maybe TRBD1 (5 bases). This CDR3 contains 17 residues. V gave up 1 base and J gave up 7 bases, with 20 bases separating them. In germline, CDR1 is ENHRY, CDR2 SYGVKD. In DNA, the CDR3 is TGTGCCATCAGTGAGTTCATTCGGGACTCACCACGGCAGCCCCAGCATTTT. Translating it yields CAISEFIRDSPRQPQHF.

CDR3 loop: CASSANRWLGNEKLFF. In DNA form, the CDR3 reads TGTGCCAGCAGTGCGAACAGGTGGTTGGGGAATGAAAAACTGTTTTTT. The J gene is TRBJ1-4, the V gene TRBV28, with a tentative D call TRBD1 (5 bases). Deletions cut 5 bases from V and 5 bases from J, with 18 bases between. The CDR3 extends over 16 amino acids. Germline V lookup: CDR1 MDHEN, CDR2 SYDVKM.

This clonotype was observed a few times. The V gene is TRBV19, the J gene TRBJ1-2; D perhaps matches TRBD1 (5 bases). Trimming removed 5 bases from V and 7 bases from J, with 23 bases in between. The CDR3 contains 16 residues. Germline assignment: CDR1 LNHDA and CDR2 SQIVND (reference sequence). The CDR3 loop is CASSQTGTPSYGGYTF. In nucleotides, the CDR3 is TGTGCCAGTAGTCAAACCGGGACCCCAAGCTATGGTGGCTACACCTTC.

This clonotype was recorded many times. CDR3: CASSMAASGSNEQFF. DNA of the CDR3: TGTGCCAGTAGTATGGCGGCTAGCGGGAGTAATGAGCAGTTCTTC. This chain connects TRBV19 to TRBJ2-1; TRBD2 matches at 10 bases. Germline V gene data show CDR1 as LNHDA and CDR2 as SQIVND (reference sequence). Trimming took 3 bases from V and 7 from J; bases not matched to a gene: 6. CDR3 size: 15 residues.

This clonotype has a count of ten or more. The chain recombines TRBV3-1 with TRBJ2-1; D may be TRBD1 (5 bases). Germline values: CDR1 LGHDT, CDR2 YNNKEL (reference sequence). The CDR3 consists of 13 residues. Trimming left V 8 bases short and J 4 bases short, with 12 bases between. In DNA form, the CDR3 reads TGTGCCAGCGAAAACCAGGGTTACAATGAGCAGTTCTTC. It translates to CASENQGYNEQFF.

This clonotype occurred a few times. The chain joins TRBV15 to TRBJ2-7; 12 bases line up with TRBD2. The germline gives CDR1 LNHNV, CDR2 YYDKDF (reference sequence). The CDR3 is 16 amino acids. V shed 1 base, J shed 4 bases, and the junction held 5 bases outside the gene matches. This chain's CDR3 is CATSRGTGTSGYEQYF. CDR3 nucleotide sequence: TGTGCCACCAGCAGAGGTACCGGGACTAGCGGGTACGAGCAGTACTTC.

Ten or more counts support this clonotype. The chain has TRBV11-3 and TRBJ1-4; D gene unclear. From germline, CDR1 is SGHNT and CDR2 YENEEA. This CDR3 is 12 amino acids long. V gave up 2 bases and J gave up 8 bases, with 6 bases separating them. The CDR3 sequence is CASSLLYEKLFF. Here the CDR3 DNA reads TGTGCCAGCAGCTTATTATACGAAAAACTGTTTTTT.

This clonotype was detected only once. V usage is TRBV29-1 and J usage is TRBJ2-3, with 7 bases lining up with TRBD2. J was trimmed by 2 bases and V by 7 bases; bases with no gene match: 12. This CDR3 is 15 amino acids long. The V gene's germline CDR1 is SQVTM and CDR2 ANQGSEA. CDR3 in DNA: TGCAGCGCCCGGACTCTAGCGGAGCTCACAGATACGCAGTATTTT. Translated: CSARTLAELTDTQYF.

Ten or more counts support this clonotype. The V and J genes are TRBV5-8 and TRBJ2-2, with D possibly TRBD1 on 6 matching bases. Trimming took off 3 bases at V and 1 base at J, with 13 bases between the two ends. Germline-derived CDR1 and CDR2 are SGHTS and YDEGEE. This CDR3 is built from 16 residues. CDR3 amino acids: CASSSPRTVNTGELFF. CDR3 bases: TGTGCCAGCAGCTCCCCCAGGACAGTGAACACCGGGGAGCTGTTTTTT.

Many counts were recorded for this clonotype. The chain combines TRBV28 with TRBJ1-2, with D tentatively TRBD1 (5 bases). With 2 bases removed from V and 0 bases from J, the gap between germline ends came to 10 bases. Germline assignment: CDR1 MDHEN and CDR2 SYDVKM. The CDR3 is 15 amino acids. CDR3 in amino acids: CASSLPLGANYGYTF. CDR3 DNA sequence: TGTGCCAGCAGTTTACCACTGGGGGCTAACTATGGCTACACCTTC.

This clonotype has a count of ten or more. V usage is TRBV6-2 or TRBV6-3 and J usage is TRBJ2-5; D is tentatively TRBD1 or TRBD2 (6 bases each). CDR3 length: 20 residues. Per germline, CDR1 MNHEY and CDR2 SVGEGT. With 8 bases removed from V and 4 bases from J, the gap between germline ends came to 35 bases. CDR3 nucleotides: TGTGCCAGCCAAAACCACCGGGGGCCTGAGTTTTTGGGTGGGCCAGAGACCCAGTACTTC. Amino acid sequence: CASQNHRGPEFLGGPETQYF.

This clonotype was picked up many times. This sequence joins TRBV27 and TRBJ1-2; D may be TRBD1 (6 bases). The CDR3 contains 13 residues. Deletions cut 3 bases from V and 3 bases from J, with 8 bases between. The germline CDR1 and CDR2 sequences are MNHEY and SMNVEV (reference sequence). CDR3 residues: CASSFHRDYGYTF. In DNA form, the CDR3 reads TGTGCCAGCAGTTTCCACAGGGACTATGGCTACACCTTC.

This clonotype was observed at least ten times. The V gene is TRBV7-9, the J gene TRBJ1-6; tentative D call: TRBD1 (5 bases). The CDR3 runs to 16 residues. Trimming removed 4 bases at V and 5 bases at J, with 15 bases between. Germline loops: CDR1 SEHNR, CDR2 FQNEAQ (reference sequence). The CDR3 region has the DNA TGTGCCAGCAGCTCCCCTGATGCGGGGGATAATTCACCCCTCCACTTT. Translating gives CASSSPDAGDNSPLHF.

The sample holds many counts of this clonotype. Its ends do not fully match the called genes, so a read error is possible. The chain recombines TRBV6-1 with TRBJ1-1; 7 nucleotides align to TRBD1. CDR3 size: 13 residues. The germline gives CDR1 MNHNS, CDR2 SASEGT. CDR3 coding DNA: TGTGCCAGTAGTGGGACAGTGAACACTGAAGCTTTCTTT. Translation: CASSGTVNTEAFF.

This clonotype was recorded many times. CDR3 protein: CASSIGLADPYEQYF. For the CDR3, the DNA is TGTGCCAGTAGTATCGGACTAGCCGACCCCTACGAGCAGTACTTC. This chain links TRBV19 with TRBJ2-7, with 8 bases fitting TRBD2. The length of the CDR3 is 15 residues. With V trimmed by 3 bases and J by 2 bases, 6 bases remained unmatched. Germline CDR1 and CDR2: LNHDA and SQIVND (reference sequence).

This clonotype has at least ten counts. The J gene is TRBJ1-1, the V gene TRBV7-9; 7 bases map to TRBD1. The V and J ends lost 5 bases and 3 bases, in that order; junction bases with no gene match: 9. The CDR3 contains 15 residues. CDR1 is SEHNR and CDR2 is FQNEAQ in the germline V gene (reference sequence). Written as DNA, the CDR3 is TGTGCCAGCAGCCCGCCCAACAGGGGTGACACTGAAGCTTTCTTT. Its protein product is CASSPPNRGDTEAFF.

This clonotype was seen ten or more times. V usage is TRBV11-3 and J usage is TRBJ2-3; D gene uncertain. V lost 3 bases and J 1 base, leaving 8 bases between the germline ends. In germline, CDR1 is SGHNT, CDR2 YENEEA. The CDR3 runs to 14 residues. CDR3 protein: CASSFTAGTDTQYF. The CDR3 DNA follows: TGTGCCAGCAGCTTCACTGCAGGCACAGATACGCAGTATTTT.

This clonotype occurred a few times. The chain uses TRBV29-1 and TRBJ2-1; TRBD2 matches at 7 bases. The germline V gene has CDR1 SQVTM and CDR2 ANQGSEA. This CDR3 has 15 residues. The ends lost 2 bases at V and 2 bases at J; junction bases unmatched: 6. DNA of the CDR3: TGCAGCGTTGAAAACGAGCGGGATGCCTACAATGAGCAGTTCTTC. Translating gives CSVENERDAYNEQFF.